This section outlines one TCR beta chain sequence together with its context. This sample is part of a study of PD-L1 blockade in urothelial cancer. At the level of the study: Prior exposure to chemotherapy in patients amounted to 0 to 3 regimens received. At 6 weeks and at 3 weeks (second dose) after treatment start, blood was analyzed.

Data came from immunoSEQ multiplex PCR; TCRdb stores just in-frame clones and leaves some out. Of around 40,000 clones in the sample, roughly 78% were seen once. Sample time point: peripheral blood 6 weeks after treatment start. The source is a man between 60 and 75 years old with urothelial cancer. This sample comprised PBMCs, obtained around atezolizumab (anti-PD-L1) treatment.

In DNA form, the CDR3 reads TGTGCCAGTAGTATTACCCGGGGAGTCGCTTTCTTT. Its translation is CASSITRGVAFF. The chain combines TRBV19 with TRBJ1-1; D not resolved. The germline CDR1 and CDR2 sequences are LNHDA and SQIVND (reference sequence). V was clipped by 3 bases and J by 11 bases, with 13 bases between them. The CDR3 runs to 12 residues.